This is a list of T cell receptor beta chains from one sample in a study of control samples from healthy donors and cancer patients. Repertoires were generated with immunoSEQ multiplex PCR, while TCRdb's copy carries only in-frame clones and drops some. Among 100,000 to 120,000 clones, 85% to 90% were seen once, and the ten largest hold around 3.5%. Source material: PBMCs. These receptors all come from an older woman with lung cancer. The CDR3 runs from the conserved cysteine through the conserved F or W.

J	V	CDR3
TRBJ2-5	TRBV5-1	CASSLNLAEQETQYF
TRBJ2-2	TRBV6-4	CASSRQGTGELFF
TRBJ2-1	TRBV7-2	CASSLGQGASNEQFF
TRBJ1-6	TRBV30	CALDLTSFNSPLHF
TRBJ2-1	TRBV2	CASSEGRLAGGEKFF
TRBJ2-7	TRBV27	CASSPLLRTGTGGITYEQYF
TRBJ1-2	TRBV7-6	CASSPDLYGYTF
TRBJ1-6	TRBV30	CAWDTGPNNSPLHF
TRBJ2-7	TRBV7-8	CASSAPGAGDHEQYF
TRBJ1-2	TRBV24-1	CATSDPNRAGRDGYTF
TRBJ1-1	TRBV6-5	CASSKLDRNTEAFF
TRBJ1-5	TRBV6-5	CAVQRGSNQPQHF
TRBJ1-1	TRBV5-1	CASSREGGTEAFF
TRBJ2-1	TRBV14	CASSQVGTSGGYNEQFF
TRBJ1-5	TRBV19	CASSIVRGNNQPQHF
TRBJ1-5	TRBV10-3	CAISEGGGNQPQHF
TRBJ2-2	TRBV6-5	CASHTGVSTGELFF
TRBJ2-1	TRBV4-3	CASSQDPKTGSMGNEQFF
TRBJ2-5	TRBV19	CASSMTYSETQYF
TRBJ2-1	TRBV5-1	CASSLAQGARPNEQFF
TRBJ2-7	TRBV6-2/TRBV6-3	CASSYSYREYEQYF
TRBJ1-6	TRBV19	CGSGDSPLHF
TRBJ2-2	TRBV7-2	CASSLIPGHTGELFF